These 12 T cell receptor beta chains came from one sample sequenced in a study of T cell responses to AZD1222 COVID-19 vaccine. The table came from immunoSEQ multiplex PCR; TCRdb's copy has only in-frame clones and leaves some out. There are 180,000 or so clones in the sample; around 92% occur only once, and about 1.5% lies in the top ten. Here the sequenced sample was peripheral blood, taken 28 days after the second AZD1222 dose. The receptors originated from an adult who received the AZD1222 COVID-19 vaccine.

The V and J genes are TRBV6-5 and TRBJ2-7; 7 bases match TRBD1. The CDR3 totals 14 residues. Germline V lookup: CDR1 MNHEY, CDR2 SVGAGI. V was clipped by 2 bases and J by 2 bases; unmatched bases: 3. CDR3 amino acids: CASSYRGRPYEQYF. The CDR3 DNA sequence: TGTGCCAGCAGTTACAGGGGGCGCCCCTACGAGCAGTACTTC.

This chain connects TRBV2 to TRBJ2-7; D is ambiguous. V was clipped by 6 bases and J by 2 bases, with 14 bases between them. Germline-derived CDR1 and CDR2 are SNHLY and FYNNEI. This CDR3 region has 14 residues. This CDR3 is CASSAQLGPYEQYF. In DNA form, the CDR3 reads TGTGCCAGCAGCGCTCAGCTGGGCCCCTACGAGCAGTACTTC.

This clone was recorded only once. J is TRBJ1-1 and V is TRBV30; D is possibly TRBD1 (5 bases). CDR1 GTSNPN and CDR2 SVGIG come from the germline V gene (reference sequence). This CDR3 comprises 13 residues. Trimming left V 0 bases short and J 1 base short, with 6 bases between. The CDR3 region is CAWSVGGNTEAFF. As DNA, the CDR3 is TGTGCCTGGAGTGTGGGGGGGAACACTGAAGCTTTCTTT.

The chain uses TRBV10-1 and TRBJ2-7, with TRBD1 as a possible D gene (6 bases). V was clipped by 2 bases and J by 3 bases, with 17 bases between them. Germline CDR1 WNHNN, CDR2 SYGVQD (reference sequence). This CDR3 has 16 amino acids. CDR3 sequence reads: CASSETLRDKLYEQYF. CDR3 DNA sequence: TGCGCCAGCAGTGAGACCCTCCGGGACAAGCTCTACGAGCAGTACTTC.

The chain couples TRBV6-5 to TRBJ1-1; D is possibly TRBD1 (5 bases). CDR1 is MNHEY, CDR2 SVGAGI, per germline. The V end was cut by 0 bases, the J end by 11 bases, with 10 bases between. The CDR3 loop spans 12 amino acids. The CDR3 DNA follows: TGTGCCAGCAGTTACTCGGGGAGGGACGCTTTCTTT. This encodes CASSYSGRDAFF.

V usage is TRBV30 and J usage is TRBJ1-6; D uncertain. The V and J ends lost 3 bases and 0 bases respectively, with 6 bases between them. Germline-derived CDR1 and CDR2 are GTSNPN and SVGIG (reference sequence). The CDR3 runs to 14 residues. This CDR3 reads CAWRLSSYNSPLHF. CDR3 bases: TGTGCCTGGAGACTGAGCTCCTATAATTCACCCCTCCACTTT.

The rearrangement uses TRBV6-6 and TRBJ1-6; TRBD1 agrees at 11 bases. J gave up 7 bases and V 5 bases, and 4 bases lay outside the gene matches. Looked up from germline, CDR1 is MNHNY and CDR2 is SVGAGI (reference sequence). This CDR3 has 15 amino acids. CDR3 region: CASSTGTGGNSPLHF. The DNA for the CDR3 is TGTGCCAGCAGTACTGGGACAGGGGGGAATTCACCCCTCCACTTT.

The CDR3 here is CASSRNTGELFF. The DNA of the CDR3 is TGTGCCAGCAGTCGGAACACCGGGGAGCTGTTTTTT. The chain has TRBV6-2 or TRBV6-3 and TRBJ2-2; D is unclear. The CDR3 sequence is 12 residues long. Germline CDR1 MNHEY, CDR2 SVGEGT. Trimming pared 5 bases from V and 1 base from J, leaving 2 bases between.

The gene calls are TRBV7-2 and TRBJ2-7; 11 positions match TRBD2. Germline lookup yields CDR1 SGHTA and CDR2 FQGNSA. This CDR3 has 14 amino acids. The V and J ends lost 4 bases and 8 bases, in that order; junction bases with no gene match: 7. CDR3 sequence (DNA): TGTGCCAGCAGCTCAATAGCGGGAGGGCATAAGCAGTACTTC. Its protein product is CASSSIAGGHKQYF.

The CDR3 sequence: CASSLTSGRTSEETQYF. The CDR3 DNA sequence: TGTGCCAGCAGCTTGACTAGCGGGAGGACGTCAGAAGAGACCCAGTACTTC. The chain recombines TRBV5-6 with TRBJ2-5, with 12 positions matching TRBD2. The J segment lost 3 bases and the V segment lost 1 base, leaving 7 bases of the junction unmatched. The CDR3 is 17 amino acids. The germline gives CDR1 SGHDT, CDR2 YYEEEE.

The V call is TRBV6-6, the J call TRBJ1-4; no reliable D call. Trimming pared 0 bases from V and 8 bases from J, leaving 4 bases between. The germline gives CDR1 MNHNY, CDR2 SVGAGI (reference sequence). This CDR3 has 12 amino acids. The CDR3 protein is CASSYSREKLFF. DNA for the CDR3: TGTGCCAGCAGTTACTCTCGGGAAAAACTGTTTTTT.

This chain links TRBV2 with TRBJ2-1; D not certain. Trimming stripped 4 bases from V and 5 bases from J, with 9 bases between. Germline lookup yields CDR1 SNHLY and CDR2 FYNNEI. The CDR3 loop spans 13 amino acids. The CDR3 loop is CASSVGRNNEQFF. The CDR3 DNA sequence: TGTGCCAGCAGTGTAGGCAGGAACAATGAGCAGTTCTTC.